These 2 T cell receptor beta chains share one sample of origin, sequenced in a study of blood T cell repertoires in COVID-19. TCRdb's copy holds only in-frame clones and misses some; the assay was immunoSEQ multiplex PCR. Of approximately 120,000 clones in the sample, about 70% were seen once. Sequencing input: peripheral blood. The receptors shown here come from a man older than 75 with COVID-19, enrolled during active disease.

This clone came up a few times. The V gene is TRBV7-2, the J gene TRBJ2-3; TRBD2 matches 12 bases. This CDR3 has 14 residues. CDR1 and CDR2 (germline): SGHTA, FQGNSA. With V trimmed by 6 bases and J by 5 bases, 3 bases remained unmatched. Here the CDR3 DNA reads TGTGCCAGCAGTCTAGCGGGAGGGTTAGATACGCAGTATTTT. It is translated as CASSLAGGLDTQYF.

The chain combines TRBV23-1 with TRBJ1-5; perhaps TRBD1 as D (5 bases). TRBV23-1 is annotated as an ORF whose role is uncertain. The CDR3 has 14 amino acids. V shed 3 bases and J shed 4 bases, with 10 bases lying between them. CDR3 sequence (DNA): TGCGCCAGCAGTCAGGGGGAGGGGAATCAGCCCCAGCATTTT. Translation gives CASSQGEGNQPQHF.